The entry below describes one T cell receptor (beta chain). Its antigen remains unknown. V lost 1 base and J lost 3, with 10 bases in between. This CDR3 has 14 residues. Germline V gives CDR1 LGHDT, CDR2 YNNKEL (reference sequence). With molecular barcodes, quantitative 5'-RACE was used to make the TCR beta libraries. From the 5' RACE reads, TCRdb called clonotypes with MiXCR, one entry per CDR3 protein. The sample has around 220,000 distinct CDR3 sequences; around 18% are singletons. This entry belongs to a study of CD8 T cells in ankylosing spondylitis. General study results and limits: Blood of patients with ankylosing spondylitis appeared to be characterized by a TCR beta motif of fewer than 10 highly homologous variants.

The material sequenced was blood, either unsorted or a sorted T cell fraction (not recorded which). This TCR derives from a male donor with ankylosing spondylitis. The J gene is TRBJ2-7, the V gene TRBV3-1, with D tentatively TRBD2 (6 bases). The CDR3 DNA follows: TGTGCCAGCAGCCAAGGACCGGGAGACTACGAGCAGTACTTC. Its protein is CASSQGPGDYEQYF.